Shown below are 14 T cell receptor beta chains from a single sample sequenced in a study of CD8 T cells in ankylosing spondylitis. From the 5' RACE reads, TCRdb called clonotypes with MiXCR, one entry per CDR3 protein. Of about 180,000 distinct CDR3 sequences listed, approximately 9% are singletons. Sequenced sample: blood, either unsorted or a sorted T cell fraction (not recorded which). These receptors were collected from a female donor with ankylosing spondylitis or in good health (not recorded which).

This clonotype has more than one count but fewer than ten. CDR3 protein: CASSRASEPQHF. The CDR3 DNA follows: TGTGCCAGCAGCCGAGCCTCGGAGCCCCAGCATTTT. The gene calls are TRBV5-6 and TRBJ1-5; D call uncertain. The germline gives CDR1 SGHDT, CDR2 YYEEEE. The CDR3 has 12 amino acids. V was shortened by 4 bases and J by 8 bases, with 10 bases between the two germline ends.

The chain carries TRBV6-2 or TRBV6-3 and TRBJ2-7; D unclear. Looked up from germline, CDR1 is MNHEY and CDR2 is SVGEGT. The CDR3 is made up of 14 amino acids. The V end lost 7 bases, the J end lost 0 bases, and 13 bases lay between the germline ends. The CDR3 region has the DNA TGTGCCAGCATCGACTGGGTGGGCTCCTACGAGCAGTACTTC. It translates to CASIDWVGSYEQYF.

This clonotype was observed a few times. This chain links TRBV4-2 with TRBJ2-1, with D hard to call. The germline V gene has CDR1 LGHNA and CDR2 YNFKEQ. With 0 bases removed from V and 14 bases from J, the gap between germline ends came to 17 bases. The CDR3 sequence is 14 residues long. CDR3 coding DNA: TGTGCCAGCAGCCAAGATCTCCGGCAGGCGCCGGAGTTCTTC. Translating it yields CASSQDLRQAPEFF.

The genes are TRBV21-1 and TRBJ2-3; the tabulated D call, TRBD2, remains unverified against the DNA. TRBV21-1 is tagged as a pseudogene. CDR3 length equals 18 residues. CDR3 coding DNA: TGTGCCAGCAGCAACCCCCCTCCGAGCGGGAGGGCCCCAGATACGCAGTATTTT. It specifies CASSNPPPSGRAPDTQYF.

This clonotype was counted at least ten times. V is TRBV5-1 and J is TRBJ2-3, with 7 bases lining up with TRBD1. With 2 bases clipped from V and 3 bases from J, the junction kept 6 bases outside the gene matches. The CDR3 spans 15 residues. Germline-derived CDR1 and CDR2 are SGHRS and YFSETQ. The CDR3 region has the DNA TGCGCCAGCAGCTTCCTCCAGGGGGTAACAGATACGCAGTATTTT. This sequence encodes CASSFLQGVTDTQYF.

This clonotype was found many times. The chain employs TRBV4-3 and TRBJ2-7; 7 bases agree with TRBD2. V lost 0 bases, J lost 0 bases, and 2 bases stayed unmatched. This CDR3 has 15 residues. Germline V CDR1 and CDR2: LGHNA, YSLEER. CDR3 protein: CASSQDASGSYEQYF. CDR3 sequence (DNA): TGCGCCAGCAGCCAAGATGCTAGCGGCTCCTACGAGCAGTACTTC.

V is TRBV6-1 and J is TRBJ2-1; D gene unclear. Germline assignment: CDR1 MNHNS and CDR2 SASEGT. V shed 2 bases and J shed 5 bases, with 7 bases lying between them. CDR3 size: 13 residues. The CDR3 loop is CASSESGNNEQFF. CDR3 coding DNA: TGTGCCAGCAGTGAATCCGGTAACAATGAGCAGTTCTTC.

This clonotype was counted ten times or more. CDR3 DNA sequence: TGTGCCAGCAGTCCCTGGGTGTCGAGCGGGATTTACGAGCAGTACTTC. Amino acid sequence: CASSPWVSSGIYEQYF. The chain is built from TRBV6-1 and TRBJ2-7; 7 positions agree with TRBD2. This CDR3 contains 16 residues. J lost 4 bases, V lost 5 bases, and 14 bases had no gene match. CDR1 and CDR2 from the germline V gene are MNHNS and SASEGT.

Many counts were recorded for this clonotype. This chain links TRBV29-1 with TRBJ2-3; 8 nucleotides line up with TRBD1. Unmatched junction bases numbered 6, after V lost 6 bases and J lost 1 base. This CDR3 is 14 amino acids long. CDR1 SQVTM and CDR2 ANQGSEA come from the germline V gene. Here the CDR3 DNA reads TGCAGCGTGGGACAGGCCGTCCGCACAGATACGCAGTATTTT. Translation gives CSVGQAVRTDTQYF.

This clonotype was seen more than once but under ten times. The gene calls are TRBV20-1 and TRBJ2-1; 14 bases map to TRBD2. The germline gives CDR1 DFQATT, CDR2 SNEGSKA (reference sequence). There are 13 residues in the CDR3. With 4 bases clipped from V and 10 bases from J, the junction kept 3 bases outside the gene matches. For the CDR3, the DNA is TGCAGTGCTACGGGACTAGCGGGAGTCGAGCAGTTCTTC. Translated, it gives CSATGLAGVEQFF.

This clonotype was picked up a small number of times. The rearrangement links TRBV30 to TRBJ2-3; no clear D. Germline loops: CDR1 GTSNPN, CDR2 SVGIG (reference sequence). V was cut by 3 bases and J by 4 bases, with 14 bases left in between. The CDR3 sequence is 14 residues long. The DNA for the CDR3 is TGTGCCTGGAGCCAAACTATCCCGCCAGATACGCAGTATTTT. Amino acids: CAWSQTIPPDTQYF.

The gene calls are TRBV24-1 and TRBJ2-2; D not certain. Deletions cut 1 base from V and 5 bases from J, with 7 bases between. Germline V gene data show CDR1 as KGHDR and CDR2 as SFDVKD. CDR3 size: 14 residues. CDR3 sequence: CATSDLSETGELFF. Here the CDR3 DNA reads TGTGCCACCAGTGATTTAAGCGAGACCGGGGAGCTGTTTTTT.

By frequency in the sample, this clonotype is medium-sized. The junction departs from the called germline gene at one end, perhaps through a read error. The CDR3, as DNA: TGCGCCAGCAGCTTGGGGGGGAATGAGCAGTTCTTC. Protein: CASSLGGNEQFF. V is TRBV12-3 or TRBV12-4 and J is TRBJ2-1; 7 nucleotides match TRBD2. This CDR3 has 12 residues.

The gene calls are TRBV4-1 and TRBJ2-7; 12 bases are shared with TRBD2. The V and J ends lost 4 bases and 7 bases, in that order; junction bases with no gene match: 11. The CDR3 consists of 16 residues. The germline gives CDR1 MGHRA, CDR2 YSYEKL. The CDR3 loop is CASSPNGRLAGDEQYF. The CDR3 nucleotides read TGCGCCAGCAGCCCGAACGGACGACTAGCGGGAGATGAGCAGTACTTC.